This T cell receptor (beta chain) emerged from a study of CD8 T cells in ankylosing spondylitis. Notes on the study in general: Researchers report that disease-linked clones proved CD8+ and relatively rare in peripheral blood. Ankylosing spondylitis blood appeared to carry a characteristic TCR beta motif of roughly eight highly homologous variants. Researchers reportedly found disease-linked clones significantly enriched in matched ankylosing spondylitis synovial fluid.

V was trimmed by 6 bases and J by 5 bases, leaving 8 bases between them. The CDR3 is 12 amino acids. Germline V gene data show CDR1 as LGHNT and CDR2 as FRNRAP. Construction of TCR beta libraries was performed using quantitative 5'-RACE with molecular barcodes. TCRdb reanalysed the 5' RACE reads using MiXCR and keeps one entry per CDR3 protein. The sample records under 250,000 distinct CDR3 sequences, about 7% being singletons. This clonotype was seen ten or more times. What it binds is unknown. The chain employs TRBV12-5 and TRBJ2-1, with D possibly being TRBD1 or TRBD2 (5 bases each). This TCR came from a male donor with ankylosing spondylitis. Sequencing was done on a sample of blood, either unsorted or a sorted T cell fraction (not recorded which). The CDR3 is CASGQGHNEQFF. CDR3 DNA sequence: TGTGCTAGTGGCCAGGGACACAATGAGCAGTTCTTC.